A selection of T cell receptor beta chains follows, all from one sample in a study of tumor-infiltrating lymphocytes in primary liver carcinoma. A single record per CDR3 protein comes from TCRdb applying MiXCR to the multiplex PCR reads. Of tens of thousands of distinct CDR3 sequences listed, around 75% are singletons. Material: tumor-adjacent normal liver tissue. The receptors shown here come from a woman in her twenties or thirties with primary liver carcinoma and hepatitis B virus infection. Both conserved end residues are part of each CDR3. The order of the fields is CDR3 DNA, CDR3 protein, J gene, D gene, clone size, V gene. D genes are given only for firm matches. Clone size is shown for a subset of rows, as once, few, many or a class of expanded clone.

cdr3_nt: TGTGCCACCCAACTGGGGAGTGAGCAGTACTTC
cdr3_aa: CATQLGSEQYF
j_call: TRBJ2-7
d_call: NA
clone_size: NA
v_call: TRBV6-5

cdr3_nt: TGTGCAAGCAGTTCCCTCGGAGGGGTCCCCCACGAGCAGTACTTC
cdr3_aa: CASSSLGGVPHEQYF
j_call: TRBJ2-7
d_call: NA
clone_size: NA
v_call: TRBV12-3/TRBV12-4

cdr3_nt: TGTGCCAGCAGCTTCCCCCCCGGGAAGGCGAACACCGGGAAGCTGTTTTTT
cdr3_aa: CASSFPPGKANTGKLFF
j_call: TRBJ2-2
d_call: NA
clone_size: NA
v_call: TRBV7-9

cdr3_nt: TGTACCAGCATCTTCATGGGTTACGAGCAGCACTTC
cdr3_aa: CTSIFMGYEQHF
j_call: TRBJ2-7
d_call: NA
clone_size: once
v_call: TRBV11-1

cdr3_nt: TGTGCCAGCAGCTTAGAGGGCTACCCCTCCTACGAGCAGTACTTC
cdr3_aa: CASSLEGYPSYEQYF
j_call: TRBJ2-7
d_call: NA
clone_size: NA
v_call: TRBV7-2

cdr3_nt: TGTGCCAGCAGCTTAGACAGGGAGATCGATACGCAGTATTTT
cdr3_aa: CASSLDREIDTQYF
j_call: TRBJ2-3
d_call: NA
clone_size: NA
v_call: TRBV11-2

cdr3_nt: TGCAGCGTTGCTACCACTTCTAGCGGAAGTACAGATATGCAGTATTTT
cdr3_aa: CSVATTSSGSTDMQYF
j_call: TRBJ2-3
d_call: TRBD2
clone_size: NA
v_call: TRBV29-1

cdr3_nt: TGTGTCAGCACTTGGAGTCCCCAAACCGATGAGCAGTTCTTC
cdr3_aa: CVSTWSPQTDEQFF
j_call: TRBJ2-1
d_call: NA
clone_size: NA
v_call: TRBV28

cdr3_nt: TGTGTCAGCAGCTACGAGGGTGGCACTGAAGCTTTCTTT
cdr3_aa: CVSSYEGGTEAFF
j_call: TRBJ1-1
d_call: NA
clone_size: NA
v_call: TRBV11-2

cdr3_nt: TGTGCCAGCAGCTTATGGGACGGGGTCTACGATCAGTACTTC
cdr3_aa: CASSLWDGVYDQYF
j_call: TRBJ2-7
d_call: NA
clone_size: NA
v_call: TRBV11-2

cdr3_nt: TGTGCCAGCAGCTTGACGGGAGTGCACTACGAGGAGTACTTC
cdr3_aa: CASSLTGVHYEEYF
j_call: TRBJ2-7
d_call: NA
clone_size: NA
v_call: TRBV5-6

cdr3_nt: TGCGCCAGCATCCCTACCACATGGGCGACCGGGGAGCTGTTTTTT
cdr3_aa: CASIPTTWATGELFF
j_call: TRBJ2-2
d_call: NA
clone_size: once
v_call: TRBV4-1

cdr3_nt: TGTGTCAGCAGTTACTCTAGGCAGATCTACGAGCAGTACTTC
cdr3_aa: CVSSYSRQIYEQYF
j_call: TRBJ2-7
d_call: NA
clone_size: NA
v_call: TRBV6-2/TRBV6-3

cdr3_nt: TGCACCAGCAGTGAGTGGGCAGGGGTTCAAGAGGCCCAATACTTC
cdr3_aa: CTSSEWAGVQEAQYF
j_call: TRBJ2-5
d_call: NA
clone_size: NA
v_call: TRBV10-2

cdr3_nt: TGTGCCAGCACGACTGGGCCCACCTCCACAGATACGCGGTATTTT
cdr3_aa: CASTTGPTSTDTRYF
j_call: TRBJ2-3
d_call: NA
clone_size: NA
v_call: TRBV28

cdr3_nt: TGTGCCAGAAGCTTAGGAGGATTTGGTACTGGGGGCACTGAAGCTTTCTTT
cdr3_aa: CARSLGGFGTGGTEAFF
j_call: TRBJ1-1
d_call: NA
clone_size: once
v_call: TRBV13

cdr3_nt: TGTGCCAGCAGTTCTAGCGGGAGAGGTGAGCAGTACTTC
cdr3_aa: CASSSSGRGEQYF
j_call: TRBJ2-7
d_call: TRBD2
clone_size: many
v_call: TRBV28

cdr3_nt: TGCAGCGCGGGGGGGGACCCGGACGGTCCCCAGCATTTT
cdr3_aa: CSAGGDPDGPQHF
j_call: TRBJ1-5
d_call: NA
clone_size: few
v_call: TRBV29-1

cdr3_nt: TGTGGCAGCATCTGGGACGGAACCAAAGAGACCCAGTACTTC
cdr3_aa: CGSIWDGTKETQYF
j_call: TRBJ2-5
d_call: NA
clone_size: NA
v_call: TRBV11-2

cdr3_nt: TGTGCCTGGAGTGTTGGACAGGCCACCACAGATACGCAGTATTTT
cdr3_aa: CAWSVGQATTDTQYF
j_call: TRBJ2-3
d_call: TRBD1
clone_size: many
v_call: TRBV30

cdr3_nt: TGTGCCAGCAGCCAAGCGACGACGTCTGGGGGCTACGAGCACTACTTC
cdr3_aa: CASSQATTSGGYEHYF
j_call: TRBJ2-7
d_call: NA
clone_size: NA
v_call: TRBV4-2

cdr3_nt: TGTGCCATCAGTGAGTCGGCGGGACTAGCGGGATCATGGCTATCTTTCGCTGGGGCCAACGTCCTGACTTTC
cdr3_aa: CAISESAGLAGSWLSFAGANVLTF
j_call: TRBJ2-6
d_call: TRBD2
clone_size: NA
v_call: TRBV10-3

cdr3_nt: TGTGTCAGCAGTTTACGAGAGACCCAGTACTTC
cdr3_aa: CVSSLRETQYF
j_call: TRBJ2-5
d_call: NA
clone_size: NA
v_call: TRBV28

cdr3_nt: TGTGCCAGCAGCTCCGGGACCAGCACAGATACGCAGTATTTT
cdr3_aa: CASSSGTSTDTQYF
j_call: TRBJ2-3
d_call: NA
clone_size: many
v_call: TRBV5-4

cdr3_nt: TGTGCCGGCAGCCATCGAGGGAGCGGGAGCATCACAGATATGCAGTATTTT
cdr3_aa: CAGSHRGSGSITDMQYF
j_call: TRBJ2-3
d_call: TRBD2
clone_size: NA
v_call: TRBV11-2

cdr3_nt: TGCAGAAGTAGACTAGATCAAGAGACCCAGTACTTC
cdr3_aa: CRSRLDQETQYF
j_call: TRBJ2-5
d_call: NA
clone_size: NA
v_call: TRBV29-1

cdr3_nt: TGTGCCAGCAGCTTCGGACTAGCGGGTTATTTCACAGATACGCAGTATTTT
cdr3_aa: CASSFGLAGYFTDTQYF
j_call: TRBJ2-3
d_call: TRBD2
clone_size: many
v_call: TRBV7-8

cdr3_nt: TGCAGCGTTAGCCCCGGGTTAGCGGGCTACGAGCAGTACTTC
cdr3_aa: CSVSPGLAGYEQYF
j_call: TRBJ2-7
d_call: TRBD2
clone_size: many
v_call: TRBV29-1